This entry features one TCR beta chain sequence. These data come from a study of blood T cell repertoires in COVID-19. On the study more broadly: Acute and convalescent COVID-19 specimens originated in the United States, Italy and Spain. The cDNA or gDNA used as material had been derived from T cells, B-cell-depleted T cells, or PBMCs.

The CDR3 sequence is 15 residues long. The V gene's germline CDR1 is MNHEY and CDR2 SMNVEV (reference sequence). V lost 6 bases, J lost 6 bases, and 10 bases stayed unmatched. In the original analysis: Amplified reference gene primers provided the basis for estimating nucleated cell counts. Sequencing used immunoSEQ multiplex PCR; TCRdb keeps in-frame clones, though not all of them. D and trimming come from the DNA, and the V and J calls and clone size come from that table. The sample consists of 200,000 or so clones, about 89% of them appearing once. Sequenced sample: peripheral blood. The clonotype comes from a man aged 60 to 69 who had recovered from COVID-19. The chain recombines TRBV27 with TRBJ2-1, with 8 bases fitting TRBD2. The CDR3 DNA sequence: TGTGCCAGCAGACCGGGGGGGAGGAGACGCAATGAGCAGTTCTTC. Translation: CASRPGGRRRNEQFF.